These T cell receptor beta chains were read from a single sample in a study of response to subunit inactivated influenza vaccine. In TCRdb, the RT-PCR reads were re-called with MiXCR into one record per CDR3 protein. The repertoire holds about 540,000 distinct CDR3 sequences, with under 30% as singletons. The same data also went into a second study, on T cells expressing NK-cell markers.

Source: CD4+ T cells sorted from PBMCs, taken 11 to 12 days after vaccination. Every receptor here comes from a man aged 45-65 years who received an inactivated influenza vaccine. The CDR3 runs from the conserved cysteine through the conserved F or W. D genes are given only for firm matches. Some rows have no size entry. The others give once, few or many, or a class for an expanded clone.

D gene,J gene,clone size,V gene,CDR3 protein,CDR3 DNA
TRBD2,TRBJ2-1,few,TRBV20-1,CSASSLLAGLYNEQFF,TGCAGTGCTAGTTCGTTACTAGCGGGATTATACAATGAGCAGTTCTTC
TRBD2,TRBJ2-1,few,TRBV6-2/TRBV6-3,CASSYTASGGREQFF,TGTGCCAGCAGTTACACCGCTAGCGGGGGCCGGGAGCAGTTCTTC
TRBD1,TRBJ2-5,-,TRBV2,CASFRDRTIQETQYF,TGTGCCAGCTTCCGGGACAGGACGATCCAAGAGACCCAGTACTTC
-,TRBJ1-2,few,TRBV27,CASSSGNGYTF,TGTGCCAGCAGTTCGGGAAATGGCTACACCTTC
-,TRBJ1-6,many,TRBV12-3/TRBV12-4,CASSKDRISSPLHF,TGTGCCAGCAGCAAAGACAGGATAAGTTCACCCCTCCACTTT
-,TRBJ1-5,few,TRBV12-3/TRBV12-4,CASSLGRTSNQPQHF,TGTGCCAGCAGTTTGGGCCGTACGAGCAATCAGCCCCAGCATTTT
TRBD2,TRBJ2-3,many,TRBV7-3,CASSLLAGSTDTQYF,TGTGCCAGCAGCCTACTAGCGGGTTCCACAGATACGCAGTATTTT
-,TRBJ1-2,few,TRBV29-1,CSVEGRGDLFYGYTF,TGCAGCGTTGAAGGACGGGGGGATCTTTTCTATGGCTACACCTTC
-,TRBJ1-1,few,TRBV2,CASKGTWNTEAFF,TGTGCCAGCAAGGGGACGTGGAACACTGAAGCTTTCTTT
-,TRBJ2-6,-,TRBV29-1,CSVGLGTSGANVLTF,TGCAGCGTTGGGTTGGGGACCTCTGGGGCCAACGTCCTGACTTTC
-,TRBJ2-1,few,TRBV21-1,CASTARIRSELQYNEQFF,TGTGCCAGCACCGCAAGGATTCGATCGGAACTACAGTACAATGAGCAGTTCTTC
-,TRBJ1-2,few,TRBV12-3/TRBV12-4,CASSPSRDYGYTF,TGTGCCAGCAGTCCATCCAGGGACTATGGCTACACCTTC
TRBD2,TRBJ2-5,once,TRBV20-1,CSARGLATQETQYF,TGCAGTGCTAGGGGACTAGCGACCCAAGAGACCCAGTACTTC
-,TRBJ1-2,once,TRBV6-2/TRBV6-3,CASSYGTRSGYTF,TGTGCCAGCAGTTACGGGACCAGATCTGGCTACACCTTC
-,TRBJ2-5,-,TRBV20-1,CSATGALLETQYF,TGCAGTGCTACGGGGGCGCTTCTAGAGACCCAGTACTTC
-,TRBJ1-5,-,TRBV5-1,CASSSTGYQPQHF,TGCGCCAGCAGCTCAACAGGGTATCAGCCCCAGCATTTT
TRBD1,TRBJ2-5,-,TRBV11-2,CASSTSGGVDRHPRETQYF,TGTGCCAGCAGCACCAGCGGTGGAGTGGACAGGCACCCCCGGGAGACCCAGTACTTC
-,TRBJ2-3,-,TRBV20-1,CSAQLGPYNFADTQYF,TGCAGTGCTCAACTAGGTCCTTATAATTTCGCAGATACGCAGTATTTT
TRBD1,TRBJ1-5,-,TRBV18,CASSPSGQGEPQHF,TGTGCCAGCTCACCATCAGGGCAGGGGGAGCCCCAGCATTTT
-,TRBJ2-2,-,TRBV2,CARGATGYTGELFF,TGTGCCCGAGGGGCCACAGGTTACACCGGGGAGCTGTTTTTT
-,TRBJ1-3,-,TRBV5-4,CASSARGGHTIYF,TGTGCCAGCAGCGCTCGGGGAGGTCACACCATATATTTT
TRBD1,TRBJ2-6,-,TRBV12-3/TRBV12-4,CASSFYPGRQGSSGANVLTF,TGTGCCAGCAGTTTTTATCCTGGACGACAGGGGAGTTCTGGGGCCAACGTCCTGACTTTC
TRBD2,TRBJ2-3,-,TRBV6-1,CASRTSGVRDTQYF,TGTGCCAGCAGGACTAGCGGGGTCCGGGATACGCAGTATTTT
-,TRBJ1-2,-,TRBV20-1,CSAMIGLAYGYTF,TGCAGTGCTATGATCGGTCTCGCCTATGGCTACACCTTC
-,TRBJ2-1,once,TRBV3-1,CASSQEGRVQFF,TGTGCCAGCAGCCAGGAAGGGCGGGTACAGTTCTTC
-,TRBJ2-7,-,TRBV30,CAWSGGRSYEQYF,TGTGCCTGGAGTGGAGGGAGGTCCTACGAGCAGTACTTC
TRBD2,TRBJ2-1,-,TRBV7-2,CASSFSGGPYNEQFF,TGTGCCAGCAGCTTTAGCGGGGGACCATACAATGAGCAGTTCTTC
TRBD2,TRBJ2-7,-,TRBV27,CASSFRRGNSEQYF,TGTGCCAGCAGTTTCAGGCGGGGGAACTCCGAGCAGTACTTC
TRBD2,TRBJ2-5,-,TRBV5-5,CASSSPGVAGGVETQYF,TGTGCCAGCAGCTCCCCGGGGGTAGCGGGGGGTGTGGAGACCCAGTACTTC
TRBD1,TRBJ2-1,few,TRBV12-3/TRBV12-4,CASSPRTGGKGNEQFF,TGTGCCAGCAGTCCAAGGACAGGGGGCAAGGGTAATGAGCAGTTCTTC
TRBD2,TRBJ2-7,few,TRBV12-3/TRBV12-4,CASSPTAGAGNYEQYF,TGTGCCAGCAGCCCAACCGCTGGAGCGGGGAACTACGAGCAGTACTTC
-,TRBJ2-3,-,TRBV6-5,CASSYRHLLSGHNTDTQYF,TGTGCCAGCAGTTACAGGCACCTACTCTCGGGTCACAACACAGATACGCAGTATTTT
-,TRBJ1-3,few,TRBV2,CASSDASSGNTIYF,TGTGCCAGCAGTGACGCGAGCTCTGGAAACACCATATATTTT
TRBD1,TRBJ1-6,-,TRBV28,CASSTGQSSTPLHF,TGTGCCAGCAGCACGGGACAGTCCTCAACTCCCCTCCACTTT
TRBD1,TRBJ2-1,-,TRBV4-1,CASRQGTGSYNEQFF,TGCGCCAGCAGACAGGGGACAGGGTCTTACAATGAGCAGTTCTTC
-,TRBJ2-1,few,TRBV11-2,CASSSARETYNEQFF,TGTGCCAGCAGCTCCGCCAGGGAGACCTACAATGAGCAGTTCTTC